Each of the 15 T cell receptor beta chains below was sequenced from the same sample in a study of control samples from healthy donors and cancer patients. TCRdb keeps only in-frame clones here, not all; method: immunoSEQ multiplex PCR. The sample lists over 65,000 clones; around nine tenths were seen once. Material: PBMCs. Receptors originate from a woman in her forties or fifties with colorectal cancer.

This clone was recorded a few times. The chain joins TRBV5-6 to TRBJ2-7; 8 bases are a match to TRBD1. The CDR3 loop spans 13 amino acids. The germline gives CDR1 SGHDT, CDR2 YYEEEE. Germline trimming cut 4 bases from V and 4 bases from J; bases unmatched to any gene: 4. The DNA of the CDR3 is TGTGCCAGCAGCACGCGGGACAGGTACGAGCAGTACGTC. This sequence encodes CASSTRDRYEQYV.

This chain connects TRBV4-1 to TRBJ1-1; 7 nucleotides match TRBD1. This CDR3 is 14 amino acids long. The germline V gene encodes CDR1 MGHRA and CDR2 YSYEKL. V shed 4 bases and J 0 bases; nucleotides not matched to a gene: 2. The CDR3: CASSRGTVNTEAFF. As DNA, the CDR3 is TGCGCCAGCAGCCGCGGGACAGTGAACACTGAAGCTTTCTTT.

The rearrangement links TRBV19 to TRBJ2-7; no clear D gene. Per the germline V gene, CDR1 is LNHDA and CDR2 is SQIVND (reference sequence). V lost 6 bases and J 4 bases, leaving 16 bases between the germline ends. This CDR3 is built from 14 residues. DNA for the CDR3: TGTGCCAGTAGCGCCCTCGGTTGGGGTTACGAGCAGTACGTC. As protein: CASSALGWGYEQYV.

About this clone: The same CDR3 also results from other DNA sequences found in this sample. This chain links TRBV15 with TRBJ2-3; D is unresolved. V dropped 0 bases and J dropped 5 bases, with 3 bases sitting between them. CDR3 size: 12 residues. Germline V CDR1 and CDR2: LNHNV, YYDKDF (reference sequence). CDR3 bases: TGTGCCACCAGCAGAGACCAAGATACGCAGTATTTT. Translation: CATSRDQDTQYF. Variable domain in full (rest from reference TRBV15 and TRBJ2-3): DAMVIQNPRYQVTQFGKPVTLSCSQTLNHNVMYWYQQKSSQAPKLLFHYYDKDFNNEADTPDNFQSRRPNTSFCFLDIRSPGLGDTAMYLCATSRDQDTQYFGPGTRLTVL.

The J gene is TRBJ1-5, the V gene TRBV30; D is possibly TRBD1 (5 bases). The V end lost 1 base, the J end lost 2 bases, and 21 bases lay between the germline ends. In germline, CDR1 is GTSNPN, CDR2 SVGIG (reference sequence). CDR3 size: 18 residues. The CDR3 DNA follows: TGTGCCTGGAGTGAAGAGGACGGGGTCAGAGGGGGCAATCAGCCCCAGCATTTT. Translation: CAWSEEDGVRGGNQPQHF.

The V and J genes are TRBV28 and TRBJ2-5; 7 nucleotides match TRBD2. Germline assignment: CDR1 MDHEN and CDR2 SYDVKM. The CDR3 has 13 amino acids. Trimming removed 10 bases from V and 2 bases from J; junction bases left unmatched: 7. The CDR3 here is CATRRAGQETQYF. The CDR3 region has the DNA TGTGCCACCCGCCGAGCGGGGCAAGAGACCCAGTACTTC. The full variable domain, rest sourced from reference TRBV28 and TRBJ2-5, is DVKVTQSSRYLVKRTGEKVFLECVQDMDHENMFWYRQDPGLGLRLIYFSYDVKMKEKGDIPEGYSVSREKKERFSLILESASTNQTSMYLCATRRAGQETQYFGPGTRLLVL.

The chain carries TRBV6-5 and TRBJ2-1, with D perhaps matching TRBD1 (5 bases). V was clipped by 4 bases and J by 6 bases, with 10 bases between them. The CDR3 runs 13 residues. Germline V gene data show CDR1 as MNHEY and CDR2 as SVGAGI. CDR3 sequence reads: CASSWFQGNEQFF. In nucleotides, the CDR3 is TGTGCCAGCAGTTGGTTCCAGGGCAATGAGCAGTTCTTC.

The gene calls are TRBV13 and TRBJ2-2; D might be TRBD2 (5 bases). The ends were cut back, 3 bases at V and 8 bases at J, with 25 bases in the middle. From germline, CDR1 is PRHDT and CDR2 FYEKMQ (reference sequence). This CDR3 has 18 amino acids. CDR3 in DNA: TGTGCCAGCAGCTTCGTCAGCCTAGCCGCCTTTTCCAGGGGGGAGCTGTTTTTT. Residues: CASSFVSLAAFSRGELFF.

The genes are TRBV5-6 and TRBJ2-1; TRBD2 matches 12 bases. This CDR3 is 13 amino acids long. Germline V CDR1 and CDR2: SGHDT, YYEEEE. The V and J ends lost 4 bases and 12 bases, in that order; junction bases with no gene match: 5. The CDR3 region has the DNA TGTGCCAGCAGCGGAGGACTAGCGGGGATGCAGTTCTTC. This translates into CASSGGLAGMQFF.

The J gene is TRBJ2-1, the V gene TRBV27, with unresolved D. Germline V gene lookup returns CDR1 MNHEY and CDR2 SMNVEV (reference sequence). Trimming took 3 bases from V and 2 from J, leaving 8 bases between them. The CDR3 contains 14 residues. As DNA, the CDR3 is TGTGCCAGCAGTTTTGATGCAGCCTACAATGAGCAGTTCTTC. This translates into CASSFDAAYNEQFF.

This CDR3 reads CASSVKWRGPNTGELFF. The CDR3, as DNA: TGTGCCAGCAGCGTAAAGTGGAGGGGTCCTAACACCGGGGAGCTGTTTTTT. V usage is TRBV9 and J usage is TRBJ2-2; maybe TRBD2 (6 bases). The CDR3 sequence is 17 residues long. Trimming pared 1 base from V and 2 bases from J, leaving 15 bases between. Germline V gene data show CDR1 as SGDLS and CDR2 as YYNGEE.

This clone was observed a single time. The chain has TRBV12-3 or TRBV12-4 and TRBJ1-1; 7 positions agree with TRBD1. V dropped 6 bases and J dropped 11; count of bases not matched to a gene: 6. The CDR3 is 11 amino acids. CDR3 bases: TGTGCCAGCAGCACCACAGGGGAGGCTTTCTTT. It encodes CASSTTGEAFF.

This rearrangement joins TRBV30 to TRBJ2-2; D possibly uses TRBD1 or TRBD2 (5 bases each). The V end was cut by 4 bases, the J end by 0 bases, with 15 bases between. The CDR3 is made up of 16 amino acids. Germline CDR1 GTSNPN, CDR2 SVGIG (reference sequence). The CDR3, as DNA: TGTGCCTGGATAACCGGGGCAGGGACGAACACCGGGGAGCTGTTTTTT. It translates to CAWITGAGTNTGELFF.

This clone has more than one count but fewer than ten. The V call is TRBV6-5, the J call TRBJ1-5; D remains ambiguous. The V and J ends lost 7 bases and 3 bases respectively, with 10 bases between them. Looked up from germline, CDR1 is MNHEY and CDR2 is SVGAGI. This CDR3 is 13 amino acids long. This CDR3 is CASTVTNNQPQHF. In DNA form, the CDR3 reads TGTGCCAGCACCGTTACGAACAATCAGCCCCAGCATTTT.

The chain links TRBV4-3 to TRBJ1-5; TRBD1 matches at 7 bases. CDR3 length: 16 residues. The germline V gene has CDR1 LGHNA and CDR2 YSLEER. Losses at the gene ends were 3 bases for V and 3 bases for J; bases not matched to a gene: 8. CDR3 residues: CASSQTAGTVNQPQHF. In nucleotides, the CDR3 is TGCGCCAGCAGCCAGACAGCCGGGACAGTCAATCAGCCCCAGCATTTT.